These 31 T cell receptor beta chains were sequenced from one sample in a study of cytomegalovirus exposure and HLA in healthy donors. The PCR was carried out with 60 Vbeta primers and 13 Jbeta primers. Sequenced by immunoSEQ multiplex PCR; TCRdb stores in-frame clones only, minus some. Among roughly 180,000 clones, about 77% were seen once, and the ten largest hold about 1.3%. The specimen was PBMCs. The receptor source for this set is a man aged 30 to 45 in good health and CMV-seronegative.

The genes are TRBV13 and TRBJ2-5, with TRBD2 matching over 9 bases. Germline CDR1 PRHDT, CDR2 FYEKMQ (reference sequence). J lost 5 bases, V lost 3 bases, and 10 bases had no gene match. The CDR3 is made up of 16 amino acids. In DNA form, the CDR3 reads TGTGCCAGCAGCTTGAATACCGGGACTAGCAGGGAGACCCAGTACTTC. This sequence encodes CASSLNTGTSRETQYF.

The chain combines TRBV7-9 with TRBJ2-1, with D maybe TRBD1 (6 bases). V was clipped by 2 bases and J by 9 bases, with 17 bases between them. This CDR3 spans 15 amino acids. CDR1 and CDR2 from the germline V gene are SEHNR and FQNEAQ (reference sequence). DNA of the CDR3: TGTGCCAGCAGCTTATTGCAGGGGTTCAAAAGTGAGCAGTTCTTC. It is translated as CASSLLQGFKSEQFF.

The chain couples TRBV7-6 to TRBJ2-1; no firm D call. The CDR3 extends over 14 amino acids. The germline CDR1 and CDR2 sequences are SGHVS and FNYEAQ. Trimming removed 5 bases at V and 7 bases at J, with 15 bases between. The CDR3 nucleotides are TGTGCCAGCAGCCAGACGGTTCGCGGTAATGAGCAGTTCTTC. It is translated as CASSQTVRGNEQFF.

In DNA form, the CDR3 reads TGTGCCAGCAGCCTGGTCCCAGCTGGGGCCAACGTCCTGACTTTC. Its protein is CASSLVPAGANVLTF. This chain uses TRBV7-9 with TRBJ2-6; D is ambiguous. Germline CDR1 and CDR2: SEHNR and FQNEAQ (reference sequence). The CDR3 sequence is 15 residues long. V dropped 5 bases and J dropped 2 bases, with 10 bases sitting between them.

The chain is built from TRBV28 and TRBJ1-5; a possible D gene is TRBD1 (6 bases). The CDR3 covers 14 residues. From germline, CDR1 is MDHEN and CDR2 SYDVKM. The V end lost 6 bases, the J end lost 4 bases, and 13 bases lay between the germline ends. The CDR3 DNA reads as TGTGCCAGCAGCCCGGACAGCCGGAATCAGCCCCAGCATTTT. It specifies CASSPDSRNQPQHF.

With regard to this clone: A read error may account for a junction end that differs from germline. This chain joins TRBV7-9 and TRBJ1-4, with D maybe TRBD1 (6 bases). CDR3 size: 14 residues. Germline CDR1 and CDR2: SEHNR and FQNEAQ (reference sequence). The CDR3 reads CSSSLAQGGEKLFF. The CDR3 DNA reads TGTTCCAGCAGCTTGGCACAGGGTGGTGAAAAACTGTTTTTT. The entire variable domain, with the rest obtained from reference TRBV7-9 and TRBJ1-4, is as follows: DTGVSQNPRHKITKRGQNVTFRCDPISEHNRLYWYRQTLGQGPEFLTYFQNEAQLEKSRLLSDRFSAERPKGSFSTLEIQRTEQGDSAMYLCSSSLAQGGEKLFFGSGTQLSVL.

V is TRBV4-3 and J is TRBJ1-5; 7 bases agree with TRBD1. The CDR3 totals 15 residues. CDR1 and CDR2 (germline): LGHNA, YSLEER. Germline trimming cut 3 bases from V and 4 bases from J; bases unmatched to any gene: 6. The CDR3 region has the DNA TGCGCCAGCAGCCAGGATGGGACAGCGAATCAGCCCCAGCATTTT. This sequence encodes CASSQDGTANQPQHF.

This clone was seen a single time. The chain is built from TRBV28 and TRBJ1-2; D not resolved. In germline, CDR1 is MDHEN, CDR2 SYDVKM. The germline V and J ends were trimmed by 2 bases and 4 bases, with 8 bases remaining between them. The CDR3 loop spans 13 amino acids. The CDR3 loop reads CASSLVQFYGYTF. Written as DNA, the CDR3 is TGTGCCAGCAGTTTAGTTCAGTTCTATGGCTACACCTTC.

The chain recombines TRBV6-5 with TRBJ2-7, with D perhaps TRBD1 (5 bases). This CDR3 contains 11 residues. The germline V gene encodes CDR1 MNHEY and CDR2 SVGAGI. The ends were cut back, 7 bases at V and 3 bases at J, with 7 bases in the middle. DNA for the CDR3: TGTGCCAGCAATAGGGGCTACGAGCAGTACTTC. It specifies CASNRGYEQYF.

This clone showed up just a few times. The chain joins TRBV6-5 to TRBJ1-1, with D possibly matching TRBD1 (5 bases). CDR3 length: 14 amino acids. V lost 5 bases and J 1 base, leaving 11 bases between the germline ends. Germline V lookup: CDR1 MNHEY, CDR2 SVGAGI. The CDR3 spells CASSRMQGNTEAFF. In DNA, the CDR3 is TGTGCCAGCAGTCGTATGCAGGGGAACACTGAAGCTTTCTTT.

This clone was observed a few times. The chain is built from TRBV5-6 and TRBJ2-7; TRBD1 matches 9 bases. Germline assignment: CDR1 SGHDT and CDR2 YYEEEE. V was clipped by 3 bases and J by 2 bases; unmatched bases: 6. CDR3 length equals 15 residues. The CDR3: CASSSGTGITYEQYF. The CDR3 bases are TGTGCCAGCAGCTCGGGGACAGGGATTACCTACGAGCAGTACTTC. The whole variable domain, filled in from reference TRBV5-6 and TRBJ2-7, reads DAGVTQSPTHLIKTRGQQVTLRCSPKSGHDTVSWYQQALGQGPQFIFQYYEEEERQRGNFPDRFSGHQFPNYSSELNVNALLLGDSALYLCASSSGTGITYEQYFGPGTRLTVT.

V gene TRBV5-4 combines with J gene TRBJ2-3, with 12 bases lining up with TRBD2. Germline assignment: CDR1 SGHNT and CDR2 YYREEE (reference sequence). With 2 bases clipped from V and 0 bases from J, the junction kept 4 bases outside the gene matches. CDR3 length: 17 residues. The CDR3: CASSLAGLAGSTDTQYF. The CDR3 bases are TGTGCCAGCAGCTTAGCGGGACTAGCGGGCAGCACAGATACGCAGTATTTT.

This chain joins TRBV14 and TRBJ1-4; TRBD1 matches 7 bases. Germline V gene data show CDR1 as SGHDN and CDR2 as FVKESK. The CDR3 contains 17 residues. V trimming: 0 bases; J trimming: 4 bases; junction bases outside the gene matches: 8. The CDR3 DNA is TGTGCCAGCAGCCAAGACGGGTGGGGACAGAGTAATGAAAAACTGTTTTTT. Its protein product is CASSQDGWGQSNEKLFF.

The chain uses TRBV5-1 and TRBJ2-7; 8 nucleotides align to TRBD2. V lost 3 bases, J lost 2 bases, and 7 bases stayed unmatched. The V gene's germline CDR1 is SGHRS and CDR2 YFSETQ. The CDR3 has 15 residues. The CDR3: CASSYTSGGPYEQYF. CDR3 bases: TGCGCCAGCAGCTACACTAGCGGAGGTCCCTACGAGCAGTACTTC.

The chain links TRBV1 to TRBJ2-7; no check of the table's D call, TRBD2, against the DNA was made. TRBV1 constitutes a pseudogene. The CDR3 extends over 15 amino acids. Here the CDR3 DNA reads TGCACCAGCAGCTTGCGACCGGGGTGGACCTACGAGCAGTACTTC. Residues: CTSSLRPGWTYEQYF.

The genes are TRBV4-2 and TRBJ2-1; TRBD1 agrees at 9 bases. Germline trimming cut 1 base from V and 1 base from J; bases unmatched to any gene: 5. The germline gives CDR1 LGHNA, CDR2 YNFKEQ. The CDR3 covers 17 residues. The CDR3 reads CASSQAGGTGSYNEQFF. For the CDR3, the DNA is TGTGCCAGCAGCCAAGCCGGGGGGACAGGGTCCTACAATGAGCAGTTCTTC.

The sample holds one count of this clone. The chain uses TRBV9 and TRBJ2-4; TRBD1 matches at 7 bases. The CDR3 consists of 15 residues. Germline V lookup: CDR1 SGDLS, CDR2 YYNGEE. The junction had 9 bases not matched to a gene; V was cut back by 4 bases and J by 5 bases. CDR3 amino acids: CASSTETGTQNIQYF. CDR3 nucleotides: TGTGCCAGCAGCACAGAGACAGGGACGCAAAACATTCAGTACTTC.

The gene calls are TRBV5-1 and TRBJ2-7; TRBD1 agrees at 7 bases. Unmatched junction bases numbered 9, after V lost 4 bases and J lost 2 bases. The CDR3 spans 15 residues. CDR1 and CDR2 (germline): SGHRS, YFSETQ. CDR3 in amino acids: CASSATPGQTYEQYF. CDR3 sequence (DNA): TGCGCCAGCAGCGCTACTCCGGGACAGACCTACGAGCAGTACTTC.

This chain connects TRBV20-1 to TRBJ1-2; D uncertain. CDR1 is DFQATT, CDR2 SNEGSKA, per germline (reference sequence). The CDR3 spans 11 residues. V was clipped by 2 bases and J by 8 bases, with 9 bases between them. The CDR3 is CSARFGSGYTF. CDR3 coding DNA: TGCAGTGCTAGATTCGGGTCCGGCTACACCTTC.

The V call is TRBV27, the J call TRBJ1-2, with 7 nucleotides matching TRBD1. The CDR3 covers 14 residues. Germline V gives CDR1 MNHEY, CDR2 SMNVEV (reference sequence). Losses at the gene ends were 3 bases for V and 4 bases for J; bases not matched to a gene: 5. The CDR3 sequence: CASSLNGQVYGYTF. The CDR3 nucleotides are TGTGCCAGCAGTTTGAATGGACAGGTCTATGGCTACACCTTC.

DNA of the CDR3: TGTGCCAGCAGCTTAAACGGGGGGGTGTTCTCCTACGAGCAGTACTTC. It is translated as CASSLNGGVFSYEQYF. J is TRBJ2-7 and V is TRBV5-4; TRBD2 agrees at 8 bases. The CDR3 loop spans 16 amino acids. Germline loops: CDR1 SGHNT, CDR2 YYREEE (reference sequence). V dropped 2 bases and J dropped 0; count of bases not matched to a gene: 7. The variable domain in full, with the rest retrieved from reference TRBV5-4 and TRBJ2-7, is ETGVTQSPTHLIKTRGQQVTLRCSSQSGHNTVSWYQQALGQGPQFIFQYYREEENGRGNFPPRFSGLQFPNYSSELNVNALELDDSALYLCASSLNGGVFSYEQYFGPGTRLTVT.

This clone has more than one count but fewer than ten. V usage is TRBV7-2 and J usage is TRBJ2-3, with 10 bases lining up with TRBD1. CDR1 and CDR2 (germline): SGHTA, FQGNSA. The CDR3 has 16 residues. Germline trimming cut 5 bases from V and 2 bases from J; bases unmatched to any gene: 7. For the CDR3, the DNA is TGTGCCAGCAGCACCCGACAGGGGGCGATCACAGATACGCAGTATTTT. Translated, it gives CASSTRQGAITDTQYF.

This chain joins TRBV11-2 and TRBJ2-7, with TRBD2 as a possible D gene (6 bases). The CDR3 runs to 13 residues. Germline V gene sequence: CDR1 SGHAT, CDR2 FQNNGV. V dropped 3 bases and J dropped 3 bases, with 9 bases sitting between them. The CDR3 spells CASSFGSGYEQYF. CDR3 bases: TGTGCCAGCAGCTTTGGTAGCGGCTACGAGCAGTACTTC.

The chain is built from TRBV13 and TRBJ2-3, with 7 bases aligning to TRBD2. The CDR3 consists of 15 residues. Germline assignment: CDR1 PRHDT and CDR2 FYEKMQ (reference sequence). V shed 5 bases and J 0 bases; nucleotides not matched to a gene: 5. This CDR3 is CASSPGGSSTDTQYF. The CDR3 nucleotides are TGTGCCAGCAGCCCTGGCGGGAGTAGCACAGATACGCAGTATTTT.

The chain employs TRBV15 and TRBJ2-3, with TRBD2 identical over 11 bases. The CDR3 consists of 15 residues. In germline, CDR1 is LNHNV, CDR2 YYDKDF (reference sequence). V was clipped by 6 bases and J by 4 bases; unmatched bases: 6. The CDR3 DNA reads as TGTGCCACCAGTACTAGCGGGAGCAACCCAGATACGCAGTATTTT. Its translation: CATSTSGSNPDTQYF.

CDR3 protein: CASSFQRNTEAFF. Written as DNA, the CDR3 is TGTGCCAGCAGTTTCCAGCGGAACACTGAAGCTTTCTTT. This rearrangement joins TRBV27 to TRBJ1-1, with no clear D. CDR3 length equals 13 residues. V was pared by 3 bases and J by 1 base, with 6 bases between. Germline CDR1 MNHEY, CDR2 SMNVEV (reference sequence).

The chain carries TRBV30 and TRBJ2-6; tentative D call: TRBD2 (5 bases). Germline-derived CDR1 and CDR2 are GTSNPN and SVGIG (reference sequence). Deletions cut 2 bases from V and 4 bases from J, with 15 bases between. There are 16 residues in the CDR3. CDR3 loop: CAWSPGRRSGANVLTF. The CDR3 DNA reads as TGTGCCTGGAGTCCCGGGCGGAGGTCCGGGGCCAACGTCCTGACTTTC.

The rearrangement joins TRBV28 to TRBJ1-5, with TRBD1 matching 9 bases. The germline gives CDR1 MDHEN, CDR2 SYDVKM. There are 16 residues in the CDR3. Trimming at V came to 6 bases and at J to 3 bases, leaving 9 bases not matched to a gene. CDR3 amino acids: CASSRRTGVYNQPQHF. The DNA of the CDR3 is TGTGCCAGCAGCCGCCGGACAGGGGTTTACAATCAGCCCCAGCATTTT.

This sequence joins TRBV6-1 and TRBJ1-1; 9 positions match TRBD1. J gave up 4 bases and V 5 bases, and 5 bases lay outside the gene matches. The CDR3 length is 14 residues. The germline V gene has CDR1 MNHNS and CDR2 SASEGT. CDR3 sequence reads: CASSPTDRGTEAFF. The CDR3 coding sequence is TGTGCCAGCAGTCCGACGGACAGGGGCACTGAAGCTTTCTTT.

V usage is TRBV7-9 and J usage is TRBJ2-4, with 9 bases matching TRBD2. Germline loops: CDR1 SEHNR, CDR2 FQNEAQ (reference sequence). J gave up 4 bases and V 1 base, and 11 bases lay outside the gene matches. The CDR3 loop spans 18 amino acids. The CDR3: CASSLVPMTSGTKNIQYF. The CDR3 DNA is TGTGCCAGCAGCTTAGTCCCCATGACTAGCGGAACTAAAAACATTCAGTACTTC.

The rearrangement uses TRBV19 and TRBJ2-7; perhaps TRBD1 as D (6 bases). V lost 4 bases and J 3 bases, leaving 16 bases between the germline ends. The length of the CDR3 is 15 residues. Germline CDR1 LNHDA, CDR2 SQIVND (reference sequence). CDR3 coding DNA: TGTGCCAGTAGTAAAATACAGGGAAACAACTACGAGCAGTACTTC. Encoded protein: CASSKIQGNNYEQYF. Looking up the rest from reference TRBV19 and TRBJ2-7 gives the full variable domain: DGGITQSPKYLFRKEGQNVTLSCEQNLNHDAMYWYRQDPGQGLRLIYYSQIVNDFQKGDIAEGYSVSREKKESFPLTVTSAQKNPTAFYLCASSKIQGNNYEQYFGPGTRLTVT.